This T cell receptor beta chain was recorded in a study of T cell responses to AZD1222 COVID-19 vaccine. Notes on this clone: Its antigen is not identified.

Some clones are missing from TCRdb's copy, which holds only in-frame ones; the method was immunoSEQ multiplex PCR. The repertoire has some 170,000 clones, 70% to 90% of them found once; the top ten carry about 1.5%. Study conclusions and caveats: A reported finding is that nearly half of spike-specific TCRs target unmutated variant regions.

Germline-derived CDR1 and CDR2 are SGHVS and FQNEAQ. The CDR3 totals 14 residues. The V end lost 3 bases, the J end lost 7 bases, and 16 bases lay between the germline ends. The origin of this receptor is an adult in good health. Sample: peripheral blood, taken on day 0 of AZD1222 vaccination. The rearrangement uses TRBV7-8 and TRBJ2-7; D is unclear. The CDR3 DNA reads TGTGCCAGCAGCTTTATTAAGAAGTCTGGGGAGCAGTACTTC. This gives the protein CASSFIKKSGEQYF.